The clone carrying this T cell receptor (beta chain) came up many times. The antigen is unknown. MiXCR, applied by TCRdb to the 5' RACE reads, yields one record per CDR3 protein. In the table there are about 410,000 distinct CDR3 sequences, about 22% of which are singletons. The data belong to a study of T-cell memory formation after mild COVID-19. Study-level findings and limits: Certain responding clones were present in pre-infection memory, suggesting participation of cross-reactive memory. A second wave expanding day 15 to 37 was CD4+-biased; contracting clones were balanced.

This TCR came from an adult woman who had mild COVID-19 (a few samples of this study predate the infection). Cell type and time point are not known. The sequencing sample was made of PBMCs or a T cell subset sorted from them (not recorded which).

The CDR3 protein is CASSHLGLAGGPGEQYF. CDR3 sequence (DNA): TGCGCCAGCAGCCACTTAGGACTAGCGGGAGGGCCGGGCGAGCAGTACTTC. The chain employs TRBV4-3 and TRBJ2-7; 15 positions agree with TRBD2. Trimming removed 3 bases from V and 6 bases from J; junction bases left unmatched: 9. The germline CDR1 and CDR2 sequences are LGHNA and YSLEER. This CDR3 has 17 amino acids.